This T cell receptor beta chain was sequenced for a study of control samples from healthy donors and cancer patients. In its sample, this clone was seen a few times. Germline V gene data show CDR1 as SGHNT and CDR2 as YYREEE (reference sequence). V was trimmed by 0 bases and J by 4 bases, leaving 10 bases between them. This CDR3 has 14 amino acids. Sequencing was performed with immunoSEQ multiplex PCR; in TCRdb, only in-frame clones are kept and a portion is missing. Of tens of thousands of clones detected, around 82% appear once; the ten largest clones hold under 30%. The chain has TRBV5-4 and TRBJ1-2; D ambiguous. This TCR was recovered from a man aged 50 or older in good health. Source material: blood. CDR3 protein: CASSLEAVTYGYTF. CDR3 DNA sequence: TGTGCCAGCAGCTTGGAGGCAGTTACCTATGGCTACACCTTC.